This passage covers 30 T cell receptor beta chains from one sample sequenced in a study of cytomegalovirus exposure and HLA in healthy donors. 13 Jbeta primers and 60 Vbeta primers were used for the PCR. The table came from immunoSEQ multiplex PCR; TCRdb's copy has only in-frame clones and leaves some out. This sample has 85,000 to 130,000 clones; 60% to 80% occur once, and the top ten carry 2.5%. Material for sequencing was PBMCs. Receptor source: a man aged 35 to 55 in good health and CMV-seronegative.

V gene TRBV6-6 combines with J gene TRBJ1-2; D is possibly TRBD1 (6 bases). V lost 4 bases and J 6 bases, leaving 21 bases between the germline ends. Germline CDR1 reads MNHNY; CDR2 reads SVGAGI (reference sequence). This CDR3 spans 16 amino acids. In nucleotides, the CDR3 is TGTGCCAGCAGTTCTCTAAGCGGGACACGGGGTAATGGCTACACCTTC. It translates to CASSSLSGTRGNGYTF.

The chain carries TRBV27 and TRBJ2-2; 12 nucleotides match TRBD2. Germline V gives CDR1 MNHEY, CDR2 SMNVEV (reference sequence). The length of the CDR3 is 17 residues. The ends lost 5 bases at V and 3 bases at J; junction bases unmatched: 7. CDR3 protein: CASSPPRLAGDTGELFF. The CDR3 region has the DNA TGTGCCAGCAGTCCGCCCCGACTAGCGGGGGACACCGGGGAGCTGTTTTTT.

The chain is built from TRBV18 and TRBJ1-1; 8 nucleotides match TRBD1. The CDR3 loop spans 14 amino acids. The germline gives CDR1 KGHSH, CDR2 LQKENI. V lost 3 bases and J lost 5; bases outside the gene matches: 5. The CDR3 spells CASSPFTGGTEAFF. CDR3 DNA: TGTGCCAGCTCACCGTTTACAGGGGGAACTGAAGCTTTCTTT.

This chain links TRBV4-1 with TRBJ1-4; maybe TRBD1 (5 bases). The length of the CDR3 is 15 residues. The ends were cut back, 1 base at V and 4 bases at J, with 10 bases in the middle. Germline V gene lookup returns CDR1 MGHRA and CDR2 YSYEKL. The CDR3 spells CASSQVGLNNEKLFF. The CDR3, as DNA: TGCGCCAGCAGCCAAGTGGGGCTTAATAATGAAAAACTGTTTTTT.

This clone showed up just a few times. The V and J genes are TRBV6-1 and TRBJ1-2, with D hard to call. The CDR3 extends over 14 amino acids. V lost 0 bases to trimming and J lost 6 bases, with 11 bases between them. Germline loops: CDR1 MNHNS, CDR2 SASEGT. This chain's CDR3 is CASSEASLGDGYTF. The CDR3 region has the DNA TGTGCCAGCAGTGAAGCAAGTCTCGGTGATGGCTACACCTTC.

The J gene is TRBJ2-2, the V gene TRBV5-1; no definite D call. CDR1 is SGHRS, CDR2 YFSETQ, per germline. V lost 0 bases to trimming and J lost 3 bases, with 12 bases between them. The CDR3 has 16 amino acids. CDR3 sequence reads: CASSLAPTLDTGELFF. The CDR3 DNA follows: TGCGCCAGCAGCTTGGCCCCTACCCTGGACACCGGGGAGCTGTTTTTT.

The CDR3 DNA reads as TGTGCCAGCAGTTTACAGCCTTACCCGGGACAGGATGAAAAACTGTTTTTT. Protein: CASSLQPYPGQDEKLFF. The chain links TRBV28 to TRBJ1-4; 8 bases are a match to TRBD1. The CDR3 runs to 17 residues. Germline CDR1 and CDR2: MDHEN and SYDVKM. The V and J ends lost 2 bases and 6 bases, in that order; junction bases with no gene match: 11.

The gene calls are TRBV27 and TRBJ2-7; 7 nucleotides align to TRBD1. Germline loops: CDR1 MNHEY, CDR2 SMNVEV (reference sequence). CDR3 length: 14 amino acids. V gave up 7 bases and J gave up 2 bases; unmatched junction bases: 8. The DNA for the CDR3 is TGTGCCAGCACCGACAGGGAAAAACCCTACGAGCAGTACTTC. This gives the protein CASTDREKPYEQYF.

The rearrangement links TRBV7-3 to TRBJ1-5; D gene unclear. Trimming stripped 0 bases from V and 5 bases from J, with 5 bases between. CDR1 and CDR2 from the germline V gene are SGHTA and FQGTGA. CDR3 length: 13 amino acids. Written as DNA, the CDR3 is TGTGCCAGCAGCTTAACGGCCGATCAGCCCCAGCATTTT. Its protein product is CASSLTADQPQHF.

The chain recombines TRBV11-2 with TRBJ2-7, with 7 bases aligning to TRBD1. Unmatched junction bases numbered 4, after V lost 2 bases and J lost 3 bases. CDR1 SGHAT and CDR2 FQNNGV come from the germline V gene. The CDR3 is 14 residues long. The chain's CDR3 is CASSLLGQNYEQYF. CDR3 nucleotides: TGTGCCAGCAGCTTACTGGGACAGAACTACGAGCAGTACTTC.

J is TRBJ2-2 and V is TRBV9, with unresolved D. This CDR3 has 14 residues. The germline gives CDR1 SGDLS, CDR2 YYNGEE. Trimming removed 4 bases at V and 6 bases at J, with 13 bases between. The CDR3, as DNA: TGTGCCAGCAGCCCCCTCAGTGAAGCCGGGGAGCTGTTTTTT. Protein: CASSPLSEAGELFF. Full variable domain (rest looked up from reference TRBV9 and TRBJ2-2): DSGVTQTPKHLITATGQRVTLRCSPRSGDLSVYWYQQSLDQGLQFLIQYYNGEERAKGNILERFSAQQFPDLHSELNLSSLELGDSALYFCASSPLSEAGELFFGEGSRLTVL.

The chain joins TRBV2 to TRBJ2-7; possible D gene TRBD2, 6 bases. Between the trimmed V and J ends, which lost 2 bases and 4 bases, there was a span of 15 bases. Per the germline V gene, CDR1 is SNHLY and CDR2 is FYNNEI. This CDR3 contains 15 residues. CDR3 nucleotide sequence: TGTGCCAGCAGTGAAAGTGGGGGGTCCATATACGAGCAGTACTTC. Amino acids: CASSESGGSIYEQYF. The full variable domain, completed using reference TRBV2 and TRBJ2-7, is EPEVTQTPSHQVTQMGQEVILRCVPISNHLYFYWYRQILGQKVEFLVSFYNNEISEKSEIFDDQFSVERPDGSNFTLKIRSTKLEDSAMYFCASSESGGSIYEQYFGPGTRLTVT.

The chain couples TRBV5-4 to TRBJ2-5, with 8 bases fitting TRBD2. The J call may be incorrect, as the DNA end agrees better with TRBJ2-7. Germline V CDR1 and CDR2: SGHNT, YYREEE (reference sequence). CDR3 length: 14 amino acids. CDR3 region: CASSRGGPSYEQYF. CDR3 bases: TGTGCCAGCAGCCGCGGGGGGCCCTCCTACGAGCAGTACTTC.

The V call is TRBV19, the J call TRBJ1-2, with D uncertain. This CDR3 contains 13 residues. Germline V gene sequence: CDR1 LNHDA, CDR2 SQIVND (reference sequence). Trimming removed 6 bases at V and 4 bases at J, with 12 bases between. CDR3 coding DNA: TGTGCCAGTAGGAGAACCCGGGGCTATGGCTACACCTTC. Translation gives CASRRTRGYGYTF.

The V gene is TRBV6-1, the J gene TRBJ1-5, with a weak D call TRBD1 (6 bases). The CDR3 is 15 residues long. Germline assignment: CDR1 MNHNS and CDR2 SASEGT. Trimming removed 7 bases at V and 0 bases at J, with 13 bases between. The CDR3 sequence: CASKGQRYSNQPQHF. The CDR3 nucleotides read TGTGCCAGCAAAGGACAGAGATATAGCAATCAGCCCCAGCATTTT.

This chain joins TRBV6-1 and TRBJ1-2, with 7 bases matching TRBD1. This CDR3 spans 14 amino acids. From germline, CDR1 is MNHNS and CDR2 SASEGT. V shed 7 bases, J shed 0 bases, and the junction held 5 bases outside the gene matches. CDR3 amino acids: CASNLDRANYGYTF. The DNA for the CDR3 is TGTGCCAGCAATCTCGACAGGGCTAACTATGGCTACACCTTC.

The table lists this clone with a few counts. The gene calls are TRBV7-2 and TRBJ2-7; TRBD2 might be the D (6 bases). From germline, CDR1 is SGHTA and CDR2 FQGNSA. V lost 1 base, J lost 0 bases, and 10 bases lay in between. The CDR3 is 15 amino acids. CDR3 coding DNA: TGTGCCAGCAGCTTAGTAGACGGGAGCTCCTACGAGCAGTACTTC. Translating it yields CASSLVDGSSYEQYF.

The chain links TRBV6-5 to TRBJ2-5; possibly TRBD2 for D (5 bases). Trimming shortened V by 2 bases and J by 1 base, and 14 bases separated the two germline ends. The length of the CDR3 is 16 residues. The germline V gene has CDR1 MNHEY and CDR2 SVGAGI. The CDR3 sequence is CASSYGSGWPQETQYF. The CDR3 nucleotides are TGTGCCAGCAGTTACGGGTCGGGGTGGCCCCAAGAGACCCAGTACTTC.

Worth noting for this clone: A junction boundary mismatches the germline segment, possibly from a read error. This chain joins TRBV7-9 and TRBJ2-3; 8 nucleotides match TRBD2. The CDR3 is made up of 16 amino acids. From germline, CDR1 is SEHNR and CDR2 FQNEAQ (reference sequence). The CDR3 is CSSSLPQRGSTDTQYF. The CDR3 DNA is TGTTCCAGCAGCTTACCTCAGCGGGGGAGCACAGATACGCAGTATTTT.

A note on this clone: Different DNA sequences within this sample yield the same CDR3. The V gene is TRBV5-6, the J gene TRBJ2-1; tentative D call: TRBD2 (6 bases). The CDR3 contains 13 residues. Germline CDR1 SGHDT, CDR2 YYEEEE. Trimming removed 0 bases from V and 5 bases from J, with 6 bases in between. The CDR3 is CASSLGGDNEQFF. For the CDR3, the DNA is TGTGCCAGCAGCTTGGGGGGGGACAATGAGCAGTTCTTC.

The V gene is TRBV2, the J gene TRBJ1-5; 9 bases agree with TRBD1. The CDR3 runs 15 residues. Looked up from germline, CDR1 is SNHLY and CDR2 is FYNNEI. V lost 7 bases to trimming and J lost 1 base; unmatched junction nucleotides: 5. DNA for the CDR3: TGTGCCAGCAATTACGGGACAGGGAGCAATCAGCCCCAGCATTTT. Translation gives CASNYGTGSNQPQHF.

The chain recombines TRBV6-1 with TRBJ2-7, with D unclear. CDR1 and CDR2 from the germline V gene are MNHNS and SASEGT. Trimming stripped 2 bases from V and 3 bases from J, with 8 bases between. This CDR3 is built from 13 residues. The CDR3: CASSENSIYEQYF. The CDR3 DNA sequence: TGTGCCAGCAGTGAAAACAGTATCTACGAGCAGTACTTC.

This clone was observed a single time. This chain uses TRBV29-1 with TRBJ1-2; D is possibly TRBD1 (6 bases). Germline V gene sequence: CDR1 SQVTM, CDR2 ANQGSEA. Between the trimmed V and J ends, which lost 8 bases and 4 bases, there was a span of 14 bases. The CDR3 is 12 residues long. CDR3 sequence: CSSQGIGYGYTF. CDR3 sequence (DNA): TGCAGCAGCCAGGGGATCGGCTATGGCTACACCTTC.

The rearrangement links TRBV5-6 to TRBJ1-5, with D perhaps TRBD1 (6 bases). Germline assignment: CDR1 SGHDT and CDR2 YYEEEE. The ends were cut back, 0 bases at V and 2 bases at J, with 18 bases in the middle. The CDR3 runs to 18 residues. CDR3 sequence (DNA): TGTGCCAGCAGCTTGGTGGTTTGGACAGAGGTAGGCAATCAGCCCCAGCATTTT. It is translated as CASSLVVWTEVGNQPQHF.

This rearrangement joins TRBV29-1 to TRBJ2-7, with D perhaps TRBD2 (5 bases). The CDR3 contains 11 residues. Germline V lookup: CDR1 SQVTM, CDR2 ANQGSEA. Trimming pared 4 bases from V and 6 bases from J, leaving 10 bases between. CDR3 nucleotides: TGCAGCGTTGTATCAGGAGGCGAGCAGTACTTC. Translating gives CSVVSGGEQYF.

This chain joins TRBV11-3 and TRBJ2-3, with 9 bases lining up with TRBD2. This CDR3 spans 15 amino acids. J lost 4 bases, V lost 3 bases, and 5 bases had no gene match. The germline gives CDR1 SGHNT, CDR2 YENEEA. The CDR3 region is CASSFGGGGPDTQYF. For the CDR3, the DNA is TGTGCCAGCAGCTTTGGCGGGGGGGGTCCAGATACGCAGTATTTT.

The chain joins TRBV6-5 to TRBJ1-2, with no clear D. Trimming removed 4 bases at V and 7 bases at J, with 19 bases between. CDR1 and CDR2 from the germline V gene are MNHEY and SVGAGI. The CDR3 runs 15 residues. The CDR3 nucleotides are TGTGCCAGCAGTTCAGGTTCCCAGCAGATCCGTGGCTACACCTTC. Protein sequence: CASSSGSQQIRGYTF.

This rearrangement joins TRBV7-2 to TRBJ1-2; tentative D call: TRBD1 (5 bases). Between the trimmed V and J ends, which lost 10 bases and 4 bases, there was a span of 16 bases. Germline assignment: CDR1 SGHTA and CDR2 FQGNSA. The CDR3 runs to 13 residues. The CDR3 DNA reads as TGTGCCACTAGACCGGACAATTTCTATGGCTACACCTTC. The encoded protein is CATRPDNFYGYTF.

This chain joins TRBV27 and TRBJ2-3, with D possibly TRBD1 on 6 matching bases. Germline assignment: CDR1 MNHEY and CDR2 SMNVEV (reference sequence). This CDR3 is built from 14 residues. Trimming left V 2 bases short and J 3 bases short, with 9 bases between. The CDR3 DNA reads as TGTGCCAGCAGTTTAAGGGGGATGACAGATACGCAGTATTTT. Amino acids: CASSLRGMTDTQYF.

V gene TRBV5-1 combines with J gene TRBJ2-7; D perhaps matches TRBD2 (6 bases). Per the germline V gene, CDR1 is SGHRS and CDR2 is YFSETQ. Trimming removed 5 bases at V and 0 bases at J, with 18 bases between. The CDR3 consists of 16 residues. The CDR3 region is CASRTLSIADSYEQYF. The CDR3 coding sequence is TGCGCCAGCAGGACCCTCTCGATAGCGGACTCCTACGAGCAGTACTTC.